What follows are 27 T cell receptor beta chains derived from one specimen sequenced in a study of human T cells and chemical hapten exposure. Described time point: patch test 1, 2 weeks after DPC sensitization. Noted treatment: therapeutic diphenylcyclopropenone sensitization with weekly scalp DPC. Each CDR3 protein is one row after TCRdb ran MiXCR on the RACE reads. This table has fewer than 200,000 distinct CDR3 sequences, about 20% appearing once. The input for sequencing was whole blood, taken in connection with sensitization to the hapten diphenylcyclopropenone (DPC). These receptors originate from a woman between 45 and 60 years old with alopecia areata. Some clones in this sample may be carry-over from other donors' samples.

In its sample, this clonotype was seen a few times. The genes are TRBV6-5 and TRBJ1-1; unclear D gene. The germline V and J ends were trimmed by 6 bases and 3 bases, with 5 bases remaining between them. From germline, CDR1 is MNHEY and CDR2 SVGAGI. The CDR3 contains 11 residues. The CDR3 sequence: CASSRDTEAFF. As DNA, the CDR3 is TGTGCCAGCAGCCGTGACACTGAAGCTTTCTTT.

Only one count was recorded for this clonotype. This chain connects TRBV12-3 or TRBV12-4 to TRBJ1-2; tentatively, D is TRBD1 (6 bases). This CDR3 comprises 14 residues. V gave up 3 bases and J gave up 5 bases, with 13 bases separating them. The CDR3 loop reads CASSLWTEVYGYTF. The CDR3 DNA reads TGTGCCAGCAGTTTGTGGACAGAGGTGTATGGCTACACCTTC.

The CDR3 DNA follows: TGTGCCAGTAGTATAACTAGCGCGATGAGGTCGGATACGCAGTATTTT. Its translation: CASSITSAMRSDTQYF. The chain combines TRBV19 with TRBJ2-3, with 7 bases matching TRBD2. CDR3 size: 16 residues. Germline trimming cut 2 bases from V and 6 bases from J; bases unmatched to any gene: 11. Germline V gives CDR1 LNHDA, CDR2 SQIVND (reference sequence).

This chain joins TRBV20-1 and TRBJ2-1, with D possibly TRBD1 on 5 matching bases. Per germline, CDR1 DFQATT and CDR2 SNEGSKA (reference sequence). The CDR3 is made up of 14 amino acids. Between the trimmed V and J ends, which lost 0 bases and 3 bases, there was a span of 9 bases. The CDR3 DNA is TGCAGTGCTAGAGATTACCAGGGCTACAATGAGCAGTTCTTC. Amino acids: CSARDYQGYNEQFF.

In DNA, the CDR3 is TGCGCCAGCAGCGCCCAGCCGGGACGACCAGAGACCCAGTACTTC. It specifies CASSAQPGRPETQYF. The rearrangement links TRBV5-1 to TRBJ2-5; D is perhaps TRBD1 or TRBD2 (5 bases each). This CDR3 is built from 15 residues. Germline CDR1 is SGHRS and CDR2 is YFSETQ. The V gene lost 4 bases and the J gene lost 4 bases, with 17 bases spanning the gap.

As DNA, the CDR3 is TGTGCCAGCAGACCGACAGCCTTTGGGTACATTCAGTACTTC. Protein product: CASRPTAFGYIQYF. The chain combines TRBV6-2 or TRBV6-3 with TRBJ2-4; D is possibly TRBD1 (5 bases). Trimming stripped 6 bases from V and 8 bases from J, with 17 bases between. CDR3 length: 14 residues. The germline CDR1 and CDR2 sequences are MNHEY and SVGEGT.

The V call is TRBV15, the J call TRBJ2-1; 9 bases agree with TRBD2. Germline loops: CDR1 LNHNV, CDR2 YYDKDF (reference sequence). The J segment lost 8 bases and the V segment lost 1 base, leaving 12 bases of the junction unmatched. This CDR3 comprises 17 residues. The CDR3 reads CATSRGLFRGGADEQFF. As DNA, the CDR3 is TGTGCCACCAGCAGAGGATTGTTTCGCGGGGGGGCGGATGAGCAGTTCTTC.

The CDR3: CASSSTMRGGGELFF. CDR3 bases: TGTGCCAGCAGCAGCACGATGAGAGGGGGCGGGGAGCTGTTTTTT. The chain joins TRBV9 to TRBJ2-2, with D possibly matching TRBD1 (6 bases). The CDR3 loop spans 15 amino acids. Deletions cut 4 bases from V and 7 bases from J, with 17 bases between. Germline V lookup: CDR1 SGDLS, CDR2 YYNGEE.

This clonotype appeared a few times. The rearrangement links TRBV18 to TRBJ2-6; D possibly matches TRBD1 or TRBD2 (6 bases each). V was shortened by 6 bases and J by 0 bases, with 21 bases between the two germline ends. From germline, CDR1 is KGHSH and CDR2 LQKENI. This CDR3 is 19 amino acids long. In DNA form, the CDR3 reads TGTGCCAGCTCCACTTTCGGGGGCAAGCTTTCCTCTGGGGCCAACGTCCTGACTTTC. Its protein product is CASSTFGGKLSSGANVLTF.

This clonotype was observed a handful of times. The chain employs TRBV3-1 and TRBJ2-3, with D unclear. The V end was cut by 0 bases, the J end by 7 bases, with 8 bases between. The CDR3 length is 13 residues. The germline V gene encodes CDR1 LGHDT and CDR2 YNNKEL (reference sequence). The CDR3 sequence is CASSQDRENTQYF. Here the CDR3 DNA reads TGTGCCAGCAGCCAAGATCGTGAGAATACGCAGTATTTT.

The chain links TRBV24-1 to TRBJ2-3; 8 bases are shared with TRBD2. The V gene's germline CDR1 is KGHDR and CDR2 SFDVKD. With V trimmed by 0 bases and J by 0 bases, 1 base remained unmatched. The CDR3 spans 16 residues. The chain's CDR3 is CATSDLSSGSTDTQYF. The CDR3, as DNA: TGTGCCACCAGTGATTTGTCTAGCGGGAGCACAGATACGCAGTATTTT.

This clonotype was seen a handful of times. CDR3: CASSQLYTDTQYF. The DNA of the CDR3 is TGTGCCAGCAGCCAATTATACACAGATACGCAGTATTTT. The chain employs TRBV14 and TRBJ2-3; unclear D gene. CDR1 SGHDN and CDR2 FVKESK come from the germline V gene. The CDR3 length is 13 residues. Trimming left V 2 bases short and J 2 bases short, with 5 bases between.

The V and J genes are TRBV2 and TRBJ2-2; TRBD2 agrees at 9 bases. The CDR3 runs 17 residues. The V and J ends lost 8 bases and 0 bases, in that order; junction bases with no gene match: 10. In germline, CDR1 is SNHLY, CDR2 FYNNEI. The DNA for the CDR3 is TGTGCCAGCGTACTAGCGGGCGCGCGAACGAACACCGGGGAGCTGTTTTTT. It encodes CASVLAGARTNTGELFF.

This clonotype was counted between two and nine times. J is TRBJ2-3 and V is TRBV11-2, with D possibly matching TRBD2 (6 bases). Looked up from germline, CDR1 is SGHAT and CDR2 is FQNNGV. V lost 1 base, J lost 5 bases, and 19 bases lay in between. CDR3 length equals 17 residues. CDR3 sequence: CASSLVGGRRARDTQYF. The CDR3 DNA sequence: TGTGCCAGCAGCTTAGTAGGAGGGAGAAGGGCCAGAGATACGCAGTATTTT.

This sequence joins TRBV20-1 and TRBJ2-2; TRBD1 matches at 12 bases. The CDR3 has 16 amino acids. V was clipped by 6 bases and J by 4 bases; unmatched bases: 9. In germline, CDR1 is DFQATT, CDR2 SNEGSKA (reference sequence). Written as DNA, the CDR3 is TGCAGTGCAAGCCGGGGACAGGGGGCATTCACCGGGGAGCTGTTTTTT. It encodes CSASRGQGAFTGELFF.

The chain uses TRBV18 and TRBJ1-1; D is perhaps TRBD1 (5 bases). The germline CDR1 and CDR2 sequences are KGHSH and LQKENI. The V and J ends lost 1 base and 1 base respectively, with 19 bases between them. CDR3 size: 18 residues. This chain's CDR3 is CASSPQSGFEFSNTEAFF. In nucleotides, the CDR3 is TGTGCCAGCTCACCACAGTCAGGGTTCGAGTTCTCGAACACTGAAGCTTTCTTT.

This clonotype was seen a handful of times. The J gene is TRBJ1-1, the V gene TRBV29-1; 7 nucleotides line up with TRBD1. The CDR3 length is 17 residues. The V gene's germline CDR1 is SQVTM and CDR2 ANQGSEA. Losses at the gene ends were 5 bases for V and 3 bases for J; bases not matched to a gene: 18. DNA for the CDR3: TGCAGCGTTTTTCCCTGGCCTACAGGGGCGAGGGACACTGAAGCTTTCTTT. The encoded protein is CSVFPWPTGARDTEAFF.

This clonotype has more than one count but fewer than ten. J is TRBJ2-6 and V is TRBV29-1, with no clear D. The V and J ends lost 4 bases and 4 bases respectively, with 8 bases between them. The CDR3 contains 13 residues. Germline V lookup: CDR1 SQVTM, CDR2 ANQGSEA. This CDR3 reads CSVVFWGANVLTF. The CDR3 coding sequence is TGCAGCGTTGTGTTTTGGGGGGCCAACGTCCTGACTTTC.

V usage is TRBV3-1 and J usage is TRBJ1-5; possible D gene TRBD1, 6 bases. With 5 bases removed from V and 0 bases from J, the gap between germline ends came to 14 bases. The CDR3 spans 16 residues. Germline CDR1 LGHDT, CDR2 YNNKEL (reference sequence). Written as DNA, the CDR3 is TGTGCCAGCAGCTTTGGACAGCCGAATAGCAATCAGCCCCAGCATTTT. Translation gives CASSFGQPNSNQPQHF.

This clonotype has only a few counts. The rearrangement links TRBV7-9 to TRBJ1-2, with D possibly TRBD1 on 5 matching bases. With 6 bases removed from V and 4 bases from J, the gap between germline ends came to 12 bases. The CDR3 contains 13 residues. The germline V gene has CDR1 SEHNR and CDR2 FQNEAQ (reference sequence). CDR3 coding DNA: TGTGCCAGCAGTATTGGAGGGGCCTATGGCTACACCTTC. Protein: CASSIGGAYGYTF.

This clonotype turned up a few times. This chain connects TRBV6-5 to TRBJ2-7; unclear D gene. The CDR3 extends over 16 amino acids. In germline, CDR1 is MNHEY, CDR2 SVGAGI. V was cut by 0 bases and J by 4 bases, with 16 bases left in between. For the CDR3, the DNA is TGTGCCAGCAGTTACTCCTGGCAGGTCCTGTTGTACGAGCAGTACTTC. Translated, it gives CASSYSWQVLLYEQYF.

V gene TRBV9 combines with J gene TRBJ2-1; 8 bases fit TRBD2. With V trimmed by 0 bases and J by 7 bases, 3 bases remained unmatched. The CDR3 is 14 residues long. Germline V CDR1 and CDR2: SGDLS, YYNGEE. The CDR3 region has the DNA TGTGCCAGCAGCGTAGCGGGAGGGCCGAATGAGCAGTTCTTC. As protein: CASSVAGGPNEQFF.

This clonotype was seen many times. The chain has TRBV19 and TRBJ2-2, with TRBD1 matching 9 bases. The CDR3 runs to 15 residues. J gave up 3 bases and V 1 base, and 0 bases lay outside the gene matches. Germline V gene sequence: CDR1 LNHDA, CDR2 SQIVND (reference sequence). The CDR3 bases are TGTGCCAGTAGTATAGGGACAGGGGACACCGGGGAGCTGTTTTTT. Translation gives CASSIGTGDTGELFF. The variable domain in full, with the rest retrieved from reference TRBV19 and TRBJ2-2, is DGGITQSPKYLFRKEGQNVTLSCEQNLNHDAMYWYRQDPGQGLRLIYYSQIVNDFQKGDIAEGYSVSREKKESFPLTVTSAQKNPTAFYLCASSIGTGDTGELFFGEGSRLTVL.

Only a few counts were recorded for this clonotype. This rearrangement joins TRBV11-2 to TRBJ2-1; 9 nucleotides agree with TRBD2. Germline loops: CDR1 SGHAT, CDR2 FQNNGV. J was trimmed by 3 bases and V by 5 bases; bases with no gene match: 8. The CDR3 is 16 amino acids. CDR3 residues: CASSLVSGRGYNEQFF. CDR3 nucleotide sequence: TGTGCCAGCAGCCTCGTTAGCGGGAGAGGCTACAATGAGCAGTTCTTC. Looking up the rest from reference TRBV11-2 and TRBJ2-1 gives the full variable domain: EAGVAQSPRYKIIEKRQSVAFWCNPISGHATLYWYQQILGQGPKLLIQFQNNGVVDDSQLPKDRFSAERLKGVDSTLKIQPAKLEDSAVYLCASSLVSGRGYNEQFFGPGTRLTVL.

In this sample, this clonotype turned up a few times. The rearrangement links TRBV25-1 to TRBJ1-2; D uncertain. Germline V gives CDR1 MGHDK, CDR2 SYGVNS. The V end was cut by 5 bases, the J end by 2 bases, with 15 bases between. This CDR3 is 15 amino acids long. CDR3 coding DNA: TGTGCCAGCAGTCGACCGGCCGCAACAAACTATGGCTACACCTTC. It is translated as CASSRPAATNYGYTF.

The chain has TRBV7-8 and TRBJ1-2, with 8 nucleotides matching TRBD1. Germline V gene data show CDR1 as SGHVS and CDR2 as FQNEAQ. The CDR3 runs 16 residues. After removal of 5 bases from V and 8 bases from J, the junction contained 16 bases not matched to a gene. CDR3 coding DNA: TGTGCCAGCAGCCCATCCTACAGGGGGAACCCCGGGGGCTACACCTTC. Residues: CASSPSYRGNPGGYTF.

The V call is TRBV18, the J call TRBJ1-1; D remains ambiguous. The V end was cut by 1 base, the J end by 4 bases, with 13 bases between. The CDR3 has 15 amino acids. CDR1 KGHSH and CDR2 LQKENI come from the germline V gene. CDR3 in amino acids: CASSPLEEEGTEAFF. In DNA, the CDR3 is TGTGCCAGCTCACCACTAGAGGAGGAGGGCACTGAAGCTTTCTTT.